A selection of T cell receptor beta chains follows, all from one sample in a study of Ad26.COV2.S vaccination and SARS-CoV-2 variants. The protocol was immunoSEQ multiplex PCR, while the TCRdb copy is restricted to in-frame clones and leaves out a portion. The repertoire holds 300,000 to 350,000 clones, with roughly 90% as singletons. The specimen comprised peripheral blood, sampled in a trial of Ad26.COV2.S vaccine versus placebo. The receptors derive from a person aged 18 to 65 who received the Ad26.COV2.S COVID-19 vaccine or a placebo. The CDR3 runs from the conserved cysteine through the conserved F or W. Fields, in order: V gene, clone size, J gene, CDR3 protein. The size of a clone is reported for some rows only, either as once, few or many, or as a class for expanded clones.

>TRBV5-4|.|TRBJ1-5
CASSLAGGNQPQHF
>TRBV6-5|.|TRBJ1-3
CASLQGSGNTIYF
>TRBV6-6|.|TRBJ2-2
CASSSPGVSTGELFF
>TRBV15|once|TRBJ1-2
CATSRDWSGTGSVGYGYTF
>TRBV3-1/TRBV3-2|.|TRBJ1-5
CASRTGNQPQHF
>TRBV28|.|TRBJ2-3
CASFVLGDTQYF
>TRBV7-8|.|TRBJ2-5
CASSATQRNQETQYF
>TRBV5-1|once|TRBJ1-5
CASRWDTGQPQHF
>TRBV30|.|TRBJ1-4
CACQSSVVNEKLFF
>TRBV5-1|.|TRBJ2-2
CASSLSGRGTGELFF
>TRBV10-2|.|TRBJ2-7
CASSESWREGEQYF
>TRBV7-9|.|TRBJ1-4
CASSLRGTLNEKLFF
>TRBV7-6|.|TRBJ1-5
CASSLFPNEPQHF
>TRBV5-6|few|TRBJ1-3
CASSLPGRFSGNTIYF
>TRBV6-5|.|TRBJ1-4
CASSEGLATNEKLFF
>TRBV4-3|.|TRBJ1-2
CASSPGTGNYGYTF
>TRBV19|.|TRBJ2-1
CASSPRDSPNEQFF
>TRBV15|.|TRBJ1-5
CATSIVQGEPQPQHF
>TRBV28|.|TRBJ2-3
CASNEGRKPQDTQYF
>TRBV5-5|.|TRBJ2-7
CASSSRTGAAYEQYF
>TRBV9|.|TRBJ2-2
CASSVYGSNTGELFF
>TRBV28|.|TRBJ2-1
CASSTLAGGPYNEQFF